This is a list of T cell receptor beta chains from one sample in a study of T cell responses to AZD1222 COVID-19 vaccine. Libraries were prepared by immunoSEQ multiplex PCR; TCRdb keeps only in-frame clonotypes and omits some of them. The data hold approximately 130,000 clones, with roughly 88% observed a single time. This sample comprised peripheral blood, obtained on day 0 of AZD1222 vaccination. Receptor source: an adult in good health. Both conserved end residues are part of each CDR3. The D gene is left open where the match is weak.

>TRBD1|TRBV28|TRBJ2-7
CASRQSGTVLYEQYF
>NA|TRBV28|TRBJ2-7
CASSSPSSYEQYF
>TRBD1|TRBV19|TRBJ1-1
CASSIEGQGNTEAFF
>TRBD1|TRBV6-2/TRBV6-3|TRBJ1-5
CASSRPRTGLTYSNQPQHF
>NA|TRBV10-3|TRBJ1-4
CATGVGGDEKLFF
>TRBD2|TRBV24-1|TRBJ2-2
CATMRGGVGTGELFF
>NA|TRBV6-5|TRBJ1-3
CASRSDRNSGNTIYF
>TRBD1|TRBV5-1|TRBJ2-1
CASSFTGGNEQFF
>NA|TRBV10-3|TRBJ1-2
CAISPGVGNYGYTF
>TRBD1|TRBV6-5|TRBJ1-5
CASSRTGGDQPQHF
>TRBD1|TRBV18|TRBJ2-7
CASSPRQQGGTYEQYF
>NA|TRBV11-2|TRBJ1-1
CASSLELGRNTEAFF
>NA|TRBV20-1|TRBJ2-7
CSASSPPRWEQYF
>NA|TRBV19|TRBJ2-7
CASSTRSHAEQYF
>NA|TRBV11-3|TRBJ1-1
CASSLGGWAGEAFF
>TRBD2|TRBV3-1/TRBV3-2|TRBJ2-1
CASSQVGSSGGAFDEQFF
>TRBD2|TRBV5-1|TRBJ2-6
CASSPAGGVGANVLTF
>NA|TRBV24-1|TRBJ2-5
CATSDKTLEGETQYF
>NA|TRBV4-2|TRBJ1-2
CASSQDPNHYGYTF
>NA|TRBV7-2|TRBJ2-7
CASSLVGGRYYEQYF
>TRBD1|TRBV2|TRBJ1-1
CASIRDSNTEAFF
>NA|TRBV28|TRBJ1-2
CASSSPGPTYGYTF
>NA|TRBV5-8|TRBJ2-7
CASSFQGAVYEEQYF
>NA|TRBV21-1|TRBJ2-1
CASSKINRTSLAVYNEQFF
>TRBD1|TRBV18|TRBJ2-2
CASSPPPGQGLTGELFF
>NA|TRBV9|TRBJ1-2
CASSVGAGNDMGYTF
>TRBD1|TRBV7-2|TRBJ2-3
CASTRGPSTDTQYF
>TRBD1|TRBV11-2|TRBJ1-2
CASSAGGAGGYTF
>NA|TRBV3-1/TRBV3-2|TRBJ2-7
CASSQATYEQYF
>NA|TRBV4-2|TRBJ1-1
CASSQEHSRFQTEAFF
>NA|TRBV19|TRBJ1-1
CASSPGPGKNTEAFF
>NA|TRBV6-2/TRBV6-3|TRBJ1-5
CASSYFLQPQHF
>NA|TRBV7-9|TRBJ2-7
CASSFDNSYEQYF
>NA|TRBV7-2|TRBJ2-7
CASSLGQISYEQYF
>NA|TRBV19|TRBJ1-2
CASSIDGGRSGYTF
>TRBD1|TRBV6-5|TRBJ2-7
CASSSGQQYGEQYF
>TRBD2|TRBV24-1|TRBJ2-2
CATSEAGLAGDTGELFF
>NA|TRBV7-9|TRBJ2-6
CASSPGTTSGANVLTF
>TRBD1|TRBV2|TRBJ1-5
CASSESQGLPQHF
>TRBD1|TRBV7-2|TRBJ1-2
CASRKGQHLFYTF
>NA|TRBV27|TRBJ2-1
CASSLGSEQFF
>NA|TRBV28|TRBJ1-5
CASSLTDSNQPQHF
>NA|TRBV25-1|TRBJ2-7
CASFDSGAYEQYF
>TRBD2|TRBV19|TRBJ2-1
CASRPTSGPYNEQFF
>NA|TRBV7-2|TRBJ2-6
CASSSLGFGANVLTF
>NA|TRBV6-5|TRBJ1-3
CASSYSTISGNTIYF
>NA|TRBV5-1|TRBJ1-2
CASSFDLRSNYGYTF
>TRBD1|TRBV28|TRBJ1-2
CASGNRGLIYGYTF